The 8 T cell receptor beta chains given below trace back to one sample, sequenced in a study of T cells after posttransplantation cyclophosphamide. Method: immunoSEQ multiplex PCR; TCRdb's copy keeps in-frame clones and lacks some. The sample has some 46,000 clones, none seen only once. The source material was PBMCs. The receptors were sampled from a man in his forties in good health, CMV-negative, and a related stem cell transplant donor.

Ten or more counts support this clone. Other nucleotide sequences from this sample produce the same CDR3. This chain's CDR3 is CASSLEQGSTEAFF. The DNA for the CDR3 is TGTGCCAGCAGCTTGGAACAGGGATCCACTGAAGCTTTCTTT. The rearrangement joins TRBV5-4 to TRBJ1-1; maybe TRBD1 (6 bases). Trimming took off 0 bases at V and 4 bases at J, with 10 bases between the two ends. In germline, CDR1 is SGHNT, CDR2 YYREEE (reference sequence). CDR3 size: 14 residues. The full variable domain, completed using reference TRBV5-4 and TRBJ1-1, is ETGVTQSPTHLIKTRGQQVTLRCSSQSGHNTVSWYQQALGQGPQFIFQYYREEENGRGNFPPRFSGLQFPNYSSELNVNALELDDSALYLCASSLEQGSTEAFFGQGTRLTVV.

This clone occurred many times. The J gene is TRBJ2-7, the V gene TRBV5-6; 8 bases are shared with TRBD1. This CDR3 spans 18 amino acids. Per the germline V gene, CDR1 is SGHDT and CDR2 is YYEEEE. The ends lost 0 bases at V and 7 bases at J; junction bases unmatched: 18. The CDR3 DNA sequence: TGTGCCAGCAGCTTGGGATCTCTCCTTCACCTGGGACAGGAGGAGCAGTACGTC. This translates into CASSLGSLLHLGQEEQYV.

The V and J genes are TRBV6-5 and TRBJ2-5; 10 bases agree with TRBD2. The germline V gene has CDR1 MNHEY and CDR2 SVGAGI. CDR3 length equals 16 residues. V lost 4 bases and J lost 5; bases outside the gene matches: 10. The CDR3 coding sequence is TGTGCCAGCAGTTCTCCACTAGCGGGGAGGGTTGAGACCCAGTACTTC. Its translation: CASSSPLAGRVETQYF.

This clone was detected many times. J is TRBJ1-5 and V is TRBV7-2; 7 bases are a match to TRBD1. CDR1 SGHTA and CDR2 FQGNSA come from the germline V gene. The CDR3 covers 14 residues. Trimming at V came to 5 bases and at J to 1 base, leaving 2 bases not matched to a gene. The CDR3 nucleotides read TGTGCCAGCAGCCGACAGGGAAGCAATCAGCCCCAGCATTTT. Translation: CASSRQGSNQPQHF.

The rearrangement joins TRBV7-8 to TRBJ2-1; TRBD2 matches 8 bases. The germline V gene has CDR1 SGHVS and CDR2 FQNEAQ. The CDR3 totals 17 residues. V lost 1 base, J lost 3 bases, and 8 bases stayed unmatched. The CDR3 region has the DNA TGTGCCAGCAGCTTAGGGCGGGGACTAGTGTACTACAATGAGCAGTTCTTC. Translation gives CASSLGRGLVYYNEQFF. Full variable domain (remainder filled in from reference TRBV7-8 and TRBJ2-1): GAGVSQSPRYKVAKRGQDVALRCDPISGHVSLFWYQQALGQGPEFLTYFQNEAQLDKSGLPSDRFFAERPEGSVSTLKIQRTQQEDSAVYLCASSLGRGLVYYNEQFFGPGTRLTVL.

This clone has ten or more counts. This sequence joins TRBV19 and TRBJ2-3, with D possibly being TRBD2 (6 bases). There are 15 residues in the CDR3. V was trimmed by 1 base and J by 5 bases, leaving 13 bases between them. Germline loops: CDR1 LNHDA, CDR2 SQIVND (reference sequence). CDR3 bases: TGTGCCAGTAGTATAGGCGGGGATGGCCGAGATACGCAGTATTTT. It encodes CASSIGGDGRDTQYF.

This clone was seen at least ten times. This chain links TRBV5-1 with TRBJ2-3; maybe TRBD1 (5 bases). Trimming took 4 bases from V and 5 from J, leaving 11 bases between them. The length of the CDR3 is 13 residues. CDR1 is SGHRS and CDR2 is YFSETQ in the germline V gene. The CDR3 region has the DNA TGCGCCAGCAGCGAGACAGTTGTAGATACGCAGTATTTT. It codes for CASSETVVDTQYF.

This clone was observed at least ten times. The chain links TRBV10-3 to TRBJ2-3; D is perhaps TRBD2 (5 bases). The ends were cut back, 9 bases at V and 0 bases at J, with 10 bases in the middle. This CDR3 has 13 residues. Per germline, CDR1 ENHRY and CDR2 SYGVKD. The CDR3 bases are TGTGCCATTCGGACTCCCAGCACAGATACGCAGTATTTT. Translation gives CAIRTPSTDTQYF.